This is a list of T cell receptor beta chains from one sample in a study of T-cell memory formation after mild COVID-19. Each CDR3 protein is one row after TCRdb ran MiXCR on the 5' RACE reads. The sample carries some 600,000 distinct CDR3 sequences, around 15% recorded once. The sequencing input was PBMCs or a T cell subset sorted from them (not recorded which). All receptors derive from an adult woman who had mild COVID-19 (a few samples of this study predate the infection). Cell type and time point are not known. Each CDR3 is given with its conserved first and last residue. D genes are given only for firm matches. Clone size is stated in some rows and not others, as once, few, many or a class when expanded.

j_call,v_call,d_call,clone_size,cdr3_nt,cdr3_aa
TRBJ2-1,TRBV11-2,.,many,TGTGCCAGCAGCTTCCTGGGTCCCTACAATGAGCAGTTCTTC,CASSFLGPYNEQFF
TRBJ1-5,TRBV5-1,.,many,TGCGCCAGCAGCACGGGGACACCCAATCAGCCCCAGCATTTT,CASSTGTPNQPQHF
TRBJ1-1,TRBV30,.,.,TGTGCCTGCAAGGACCTCCGTGAAGCTTTCTTT,CACKDLREAFF
TRBJ2-7,TRBV4-1,TRBD2,few,TGCGCCAGCAGCTCTAGTCTTAGCGGGAGCGATTACGAGCAGTACTTC,CASSSSLSGSDYEQYF
TRBJ2-2,TRBV11-3,.,.,TGTGCCAGCAGCCCCCCCGACAGGAGCAACACCGGGGAGCTGTTTTTT,CASSPPDRSNTGELFF
TRBJ2-3,TRBV4-3,.,few,TGCGCCAGCAGCCAAGATTGGGGGGATACGCAGTATTTT,CASSQDWGDTQYF
TRBJ2-7,TRBV27,TRBD2,few,TGTGCCAGCAGACCCGGGACTAGCGGAATCTCCTACGAGCAGTACTTC,CASRPGTSGISYEQYF
TRBJ1-1,TRBV20-1,.,few,TGCAGTGCTAGAGATTTAATGACAGTTATGAACACTGAAGCTTTCTTT,CSARDLMTVMNTEAFF
TRBJ2-3,TRBV7-2,.,few,TGTGCCAGCAGCTTCACCCTCAGCACAGATACGCAGTATTTT,CASSFTLSTDTQYF
TRBJ2-5,TRBV19,TRBD2,.,TGTGCCAGTAGTTCGCTACTAGCGGGAGTAGAGACCCAGTACTTC,CASSSLLAGVETQYF
TRBJ2-7,TRBV6-2/TRBV6-3,TRBD2,.,TGTGACAGCAGTCGACTAGCGGGAGACCGTTACGAGCAGTACTTC,CDSSRLAGDRYEQYF
TRBJ2-1,TRBV7-3,TRBD1,.,TGTGCCAGCAGCTTAGGACAGGGGGCTATAAATGAGCAGTTCTTC,CASSLGQGAINEQFF
TRBJ2-3,TRBV14,TRBD2,few,TGTGCCAGCAGCCAGAGAGGGACTAGTGGTCTTACGCAGTATTTT,CASSQRGTSGLTQYF
TRBJ2-7,TRBV3-1,TRBD1,few,TGTGCCAGCAGCCAAGATGTTGGGACAGGCCAGTACTTC,CASSQDVGTGQYF
TRBJ1-5,TRBV7-2,.,.,TGTGCCAGCAGCTTAGCGTCAGGGCGAACCTATCATCCCCAGCATTTT,CASSLASGRTYHPQHF
TRBJ1-3,TRBV24-1,.,.,TGTGCCACCAGTGATTTGAAGGGGGCTGGAAACACCATATATTTT,CATSDLKGAGNTIYF
TRBJ2-1,TRBV3-1,.,.,TGTGCCAGCAGCCAAAAGGGACGGCCCTACAATGAGCAGTTCTTC,CASSQKGRPYNEQFF
TRBJ2-1,TRBV12-3/TRBV12-4,.,few,TGTGCCAGCAGTTTTGTGGTAGGGAGCAATGAGCAGTTCTTC,CASSFVVGSNEQFF
TRBJ2-1,TRBV7-6,.,once,TGTGCCATTGTTGAACCGCCGTCGCGGCAGTTCTTC,CAIVEPPSRQFF
TRBJ2-4,TRBV6-2/TRBV6-3,TRBD2,many,TGTGCCAGCAGCGACCGTCCGGCACTAGCGGGAGGTGGGAGCATTCAGTACTTC,CASSDRPALAGGGSIQYF
TRBJ2-1,TRBV29-1,.,.,TGCAGCGGGAGGGGGTCCTACAATGAGCAGTTCTTC,CSGRGSYNEQFF
TRBJ2-5,TRBV7-9,.,.,TGTGCCAGCAGCCCGACGGTGCAAGAGGCCCAGTACTTC,CASSPTVQEAQYF
TRBJ1-2,TRBV5-1,.,.,TGCGCCAGCAGCTTTGCCAGTAACTATGGCTACACCTTC,CASSFASNYGYTF
TRBJ2-5,TRBV10-3,.,few,TGTGCCATCGGGCCTCAGGAGAGAGAGACCCAGTACTTC,CAIGPQERETQYF
TRBJ2-1,TRBV11-3,.,few,TGTGCCAGCAGCCCGCAACTAGGTTTCTACAATGAGCAGTTCTTC,CASSPQLGFYNEQFF
TRBJ2-7,TRBV12-3/TRBV12-4,.,.,TGTGCCAGCAGTTGGAGGGGGTCAAACGAGCAGTACTTC,CASSWRGSNEQYF
TRBJ2-1,TRBV18,TRBD2,.,TGTGCCAGCTCACCATTCAGCGGGAGAATCAATGAGCAGTTCTTC,CASSPFSGRINEQFF
TRBJ2-3,TRBV20-1,.,few,TGCAGTGCTAGTTGGGTCCAAAATACGCAGTATTTT,CSASWVQNTQYF
TRBJ1-1,TRBV5-1,.,.,TGCGCCAGCAGCCCTACAGGGCGTGGTGAAGCTTTCTTT,CASSPTGRGEAFF
TRBJ2-7,TRBV11-2,.,few,TGTGCCAGCAGCTTCTCTGGGATTTCGTCCTACGAGCAGTACTTC,CASSFSGISSYEQYF
TRBJ1-4,TRBV15,.,.,TGTGCCACCAGCAGACCTGGGGGGGGAGGGAATAATGAAAAACTGTTTTTT,CATSRPGGGGNNEKLFF
TRBJ1-1,TRBV7-9,.,.,TGTGCCAGCAGCTCCCCGACAGGCCACACTGAAGCTTTCTTT,CASSSPTGHTEAFF
TRBJ1-2,TRBV12-3/TRBV12-4,.,few,TGTGCCAGCAGTTTAAATATCCGCCCAGACTATGGCTACACCTTC,CASSLNIRPDYGYTF